This T cell receptor (beta chain) was found in a study of CD4 T cell repertoires in COVID-19. Profiled with immunoSEQ multiplex PCR; TCRdb holds only in-frame clones, not every one. The profile shows more than 65,000 clones, about four fifths of them singletons. This CDR3 is 16 amino acids long. Unmatched junction bases numbered 5, after V lost 0 bases and J lost 4 bases. Germline V lookup: CDR1 SGDLS, CDR2 YYNGEE. The sample here was CD4+ T cells from peripheral blood, taken after recovery from COVID-19. The sequence came from a human donor who had COVID-19. The chain has TRBV9 and TRBJ2-2, with TRBD2 matching 8 bases. The CDR3 protein is CASSVGSGGTTGELFF. In nucleotides, the CDR3 is TGTGCCAGCAGCGTAGGGAGCGGGGGAACCACCGGGGAGCTGTTTTTT.